These 8 T cell receptor beta chains share one sample of origin, sequenced in a study of naive and memory T cell subsets. Two oligonucleotides, mixed equimolar, formed the beta constant-region primer covering TRBC1 and TRBC2. Nested alpha and beta constant-region primers with the SP2 primer drove four PCR rounds on ligated cDNA. TCRdb re-derived calls from the UMI-ligation and nested PCR reads in MiXCR, one entry per CDR3 protein. The table records roughly 97,000 distinct CDR3 sequences, more than 12% of them present only once. Which antigens these TCRs recognize remains unknown. Study results and limitations: Naive repertoires, especially CD8, held a few larger clonotypes, possibly memory cells re-expressing CD45RA.

Sample: naive CD8+ T cells from blood. The source of these receptors is a human donor in good health.

This clonotype was observed many times. This rearrangement joins TRBV7-6 to TRBJ2-7; 9 bases align to TRBD1. The CDR3 has 15 residues. Germline V gene lookup returns CDR1 SGHVS and CDR2 FNYEAQ. J was trimmed by 0 bases and V by 3 bases; bases with no gene match: 3. CDR3 bases: TGTGCCAGCAGCTTGGGACAGGGTATCTCCTACGAGCAGTACTTC. The encoded protein is CASSLGQGISYEQYF.

This clonotype turned up a few times. This rearrangement joins TRBV15 to TRBJ1-2; 8 nucleotides agree with TRBD1. J lost 2 bases, V lost 4 bases, and 6 bases had no gene match. Looked up from germline, CDR1 is LNHNV and CDR2 is YYDKDF (reference sequence). The length of the CDR3 is 15 residues. The CDR3 nucleotides are TGTGCCACCAGCACCGGACAGGGAGTGAACTATGGCTACACCTTC. Translating it yields CATSTGQGVNYGYTF.

This clonotype turned up a few times. J is TRBJ2-7 and V is TRBV30, with D perhaps matching TRBD1 or TRBD2 (5 bases each). The CDR3 runs 13 residues. V dropped 0 bases and J dropped 7 bases, with 13 bases sitting between them. Germline CDR1 is GTSNPN and CDR2 is SVGIG (reference sequence). This CDR3 is CAWSVGAPGEQYF. DNA for the CDR3: TGTGCCTGGAGTGTCGGGGCCCCGGGAGAGCAGTACTTC.

This clonotype was counted a few times. The chain recombines TRBV25-1 with TRBJ1-1; D is perhaps TRBD1 (5 bases). The V gene's germline CDR1 is MGHDK and CDR2 SYGVNS. V was trimmed by 4 bases and J by 6 bases, leaving 6 bases between them. The CDR3 is made up of 11 amino acids. CDR3: CASSAGPEAFF. DNA of the CDR3: TGTGCCAGCAGTGCGGGACCTGAAGCTTTCTTT.

This clonotype was found many times. The J gene is TRBJ2-7, the V gene TRBV7-6; D remains ambiguous. Trimming pared 5 bases from V and 4 bases from J, leaving 12 bases between. The CDR3 runs 13 residues. Germline CDR1 SGHVS, CDR2 FNYEAQ. CDR3 coding DNA: TGTGCCAGCAGCCAAACCGAAGCTTACGAGCAGTACTTC. It codes for CASSQTEAYEQYF.

The sample holds a few counts of this clonotype. The rearrangement links TRBV6-2 or TRBV6-3 to TRBJ2-1; 9 bases are shared with TRBD2. Trimming at V came to 6 bases and at J to 5 bases, leaving 11 bases not matched to a gene. Germline CDR1 and CDR2: MNHEY and SVGEGT. CDR3 length equals 16 residues. This CDR3 is CASSVPTSGANNEQFF. In nucleotides, the CDR3 is TGTGCCAGCAGCGTACCGACTAGCGGAGCTAACAATGAGCAGTTCTTC.

The rearrangement links TRBV29-1 to TRBJ2-3; the D is unclear. Germline CDR1 reads SQVTM; CDR2 reads ANQGSEA. CDR3 length equals 13 residues. V was clipped by 1 base and J by 4 bases, with 9 bases between them. The CDR3 bases are TGCAGCGTTGAAGGTGGTCTTGCAGATACGCAGTATTTT. Protein product: CSVEGGLADTQYF.

V and J are TRBV3-1 and TRBJ2-7, with D unclear. Germline-derived CDR1 and CDR2 are LGHDT and YNNKEL (reference sequence). CDR3 size: 14 residues. Trimming removed 4 bases at V and 3 bases at J, with 13 bases between. CDR3 nucleotide sequence: TGTGCCAGCAGCCCTGTCCCCTCCTTCTACGAGCAGTACTTC. Its translation: CASSPVPSFYEQYF.